The subject of this entry is one TCR beta chain. The antigen this receptor binds is unknown. Base qualities are not provided; no much larger clone lies one nucleotide away. The source of the sample is a study of long-term antiretroviral therapy in people with HIV (dated by TCRdb to 2022 to 2024). Study-wide context: Collection of the earliest samples took place about a decade ahead of the 2015 WHO recommendation for immediate ART, at a time when ART was typically delayed until CD4 counts fell. This retrospective serial study examined whether starting ART and sustained HIV suppression were associated with changes in the composition and diversity of the TRB repertoire in peripheral blood. About 35% of the 30 participants with HIV were female. No cross-contamination during QIAcube processing turned up in test extractions that ran a monoclonal T-cell line alongside about 30 polyclonal samples. A total of around 200 cryopreserved PBMC samples were contributed to the cohort by 30 adults with confirmed HIV infection, with samples collected serially over a mean of about 6 years (range 1-12). General findings and caveats noted by the study authors: HIV repertoires had narrower CDR3 length ranges than controls, and the network structure suggested an antigen-experienced repertoire that shifted only slightly toward naive after ART. The repertoire was dominated across all time points by expanded TRB clones identified before ART initiation, although this dominance was seen to fluctuate and to decrease in many PLHIV after ART. Because cell numbers in pre-ART samples were limited, unsorted PBMC were profiled instead of sorted CD4+ and CD8+ T cells. Inferences about post-ART repertoire changes were limited because no data were available on ART adherence, viral resistance or therapy changes. Samples dated from about 2004 to 2018, and the ART regimens used may be less effective than current ones. Owing to limited PBMC availability, only the TCR beta chain was sequenced, without alpha chain pairing. Starting ART was linked to a significant rise in TRB diversity, yet even with long-term ART the diversity remained significantly lower than in transplant donor controls.

Inclusion was restricted to participants for whom at least one PBMC sample before ART initiation and at least two post-ART samples were available. Every participant with HIV received treatment in the United States of America. Before DNA extraction, cryopreserved samples containing about 0.9-10 million PBMC were thawed and washed. At the time of the earliest PBMC sample for each participant with HIV, ages ranged from about 23 to 60 years. PBMC samples were contributed by each participant from 1-4 timepoints before ART initiation and 2-8 timepoints after ART initiation, with a median of 7 samples. Serial HIV viral load, CD4+ T-cell count, ART history and demographic data were obtained for every participant. Using a Qiagen kit on a QIAcube, genomic DNA was extracted from unsorted PBMC, with samples processed in batches of 12. The CDR3 has 15 amino acids, counting the end cysteine and phenylalanine. Only CDR3 DNA remains: 45 bases, in frame from the first base. Via the germline V gene (reference sequence), CDR1 is SGHAT and CDR2 FQDESV. V lost 5 bases and J lost 5 bases, and the count of bases not matched to a germline gene is 11.

The immunoSEQ hsTCRB v3.0 assay was used at survey level resolution to sequence the TRB variable region. The target sequencing depth for TRB was roughly 40,000-55,000 T-cell genomes per sample. Pooled TRB libraries were sequenced on an Illumina MiSeq with a v3 150-cycle kit. Per the source publication's procedure: Repertoire analysis was run in R within a reproducible Nextflow workflow that covered QC, data transformation and analysis. LymphoSeq2, an R package for AIRR-Seq data exploration, was used to implement custom analyses. A few samples that yielded fewer than 5000 total TRB sequences were excluded, so that around 190 HIV repertoires were analyzed. Among the roughly 190 retained HIV repertoires, 55 to 60 were collected before ART initiation and roughly 130 after ART initiation. Each repertoire was downsampled to 5000 TRB nucleotide sequences, and summary statistics were averaged across 100 downsampling iterations. TRB sequences were retained for analysis only if CDR3 regions of at least seven amino acids were present. Diversity was assessed using a clonality score derived from Shannon entropy and using the Gini coefficient. In repertoire networks, the top 5000 CDR3 amino acid sequences were linked whenever an edit distance of one separated two sequences. For TRB CDR3 amino acid sequences, antigen specificity groups and MHC restriction were predicted with GLIPH2. CDR3 amino acid sequences were matched against VDJdb and McPAS-TCR to flag known CMV, EBV, HIV or tissue antigen associations. Pre-ART, post-ART and control groups were compared with Wilcoxon signed-rank tests and Holm-Bonferroni correction. The immuneACCESS repertoire file appears here via TCRdb, limited to in-frame rearrangements. These files lack a portion of the clones; in checked studies, under half of the deficit traces to unresolved V genes, and the cause of the others is not known. Clone size and the V and J calls come from that table; the DNA yielded D and trimming. The sample table shows just under 30,000 clones, and roughly nine tenths are seen once. More than 6.5% of the sample is held by the ten biggest clonotypes.

Source: unsorted PBMCs, taken approximately 5 years before starting antiretroviral therapy. This TCR was recovered from a man in his fifties or sixties with HIV. The V and J genes are TRBV11-1 and TRBJ2-5; the junction holds 7 bases that match TRBD2. The CDR3 protein is CASSMGRGLGETQYF. Read as DNA, the sequence is TGTGCCAGCAGCATGGGGAGGGGCCTTGGGGAGACCCAGTACTTC.